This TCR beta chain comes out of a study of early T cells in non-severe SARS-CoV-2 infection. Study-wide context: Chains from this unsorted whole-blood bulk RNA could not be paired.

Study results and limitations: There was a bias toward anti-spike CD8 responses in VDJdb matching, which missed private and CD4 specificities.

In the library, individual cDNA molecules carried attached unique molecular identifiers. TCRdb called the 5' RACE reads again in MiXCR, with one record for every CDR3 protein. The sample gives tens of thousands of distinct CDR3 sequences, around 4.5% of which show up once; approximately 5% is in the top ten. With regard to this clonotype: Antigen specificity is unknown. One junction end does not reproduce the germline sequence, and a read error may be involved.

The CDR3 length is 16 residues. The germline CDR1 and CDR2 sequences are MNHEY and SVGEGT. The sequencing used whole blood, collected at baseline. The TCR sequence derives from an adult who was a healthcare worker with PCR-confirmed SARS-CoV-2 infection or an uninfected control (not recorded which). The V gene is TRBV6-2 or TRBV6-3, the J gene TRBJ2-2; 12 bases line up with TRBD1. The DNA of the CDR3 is TGTGCCAGCATTTCGGGACAGGGGGCATACACTGGGGAGCTGTTTTTT. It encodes CASISGQGAYTGELFF.